The table lists the clone carrying this T cell receptor beta chain with a count of one. Germline assignment: CDR1 SGHVS and CDR2 FQNEAQ. The CDR3 totals 15 residues. Losses at the gene ends were 7 bases for V and 2 bases for J; bases not matched to a gene: 11. Researchers sorted participants into cohorts using their self-reported clinical history. Cohort 3 donors were reported recovered after two negative PCRs, clearance, or symptom resolution. The repertoire was sequenced with immunoSEQ multiplex PCR; TCRdb's copy has only in-frame clones and lacks some. The sample includes around 400,000 clones, about 90% seen only once; the top ten take less than 2%. This record comes from a study of blood T cell repertoires in COVID-19. Overall study: T cells, B-cell-depleted T cells, or PBMCs supplied cDNA or gDNA.

The TCR was taken from a woman aged 30 to 39 who had recovered from COVID-19. Input material: PBMCs or T cells enriched from blood (not recorded which). The chain is built from TRBV7-8 and TRBJ2-7; 7 bases are a match to TRBD1. CDR3 in amino acids: CASKGFGTAPYEQYF. The DNA for the CDR3 is TGTGCCAGCAAGGGGTTCGGGACAGCACCCTACGAGCAGTACTTC.